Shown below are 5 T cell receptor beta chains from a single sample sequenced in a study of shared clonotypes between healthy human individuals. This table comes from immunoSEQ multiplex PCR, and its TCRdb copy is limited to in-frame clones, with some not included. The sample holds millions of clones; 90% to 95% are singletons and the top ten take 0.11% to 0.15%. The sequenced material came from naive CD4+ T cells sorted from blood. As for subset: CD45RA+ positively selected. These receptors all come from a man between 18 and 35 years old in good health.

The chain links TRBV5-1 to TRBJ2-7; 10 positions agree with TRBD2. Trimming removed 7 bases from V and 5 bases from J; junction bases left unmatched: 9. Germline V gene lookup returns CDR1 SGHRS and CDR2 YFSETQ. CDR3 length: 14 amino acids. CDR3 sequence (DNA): TGCGCCAGCTTTCCTAGCGGGAGCTTCGACGAGCAGTACTTC. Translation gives CASFPSGSFDEQYF.

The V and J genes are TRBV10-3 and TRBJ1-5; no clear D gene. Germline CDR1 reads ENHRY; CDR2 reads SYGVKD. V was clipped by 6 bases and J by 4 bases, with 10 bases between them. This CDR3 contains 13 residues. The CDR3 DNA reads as TGTGCCATCAGCAATGAAAGGAATCAGCCCCAGCATTTT. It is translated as CAISNERNQPQHF.

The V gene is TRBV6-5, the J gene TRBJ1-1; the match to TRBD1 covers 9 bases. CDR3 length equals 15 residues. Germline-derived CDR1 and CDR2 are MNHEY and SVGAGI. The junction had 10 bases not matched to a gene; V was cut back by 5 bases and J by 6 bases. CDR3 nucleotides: TGTGCCAGCAGTGCCCTGGACAGGGGTTCGTCTGAAGCTTTCTTT. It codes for CASSALDRGSSEAFF.

In DNA form, the CDR3 reads TGTGCCAGTAGTTGGACAGGGTTTAAGTCCGGGGAGCTGTTTTTT. This encodes CASSWTGFKSGELFF. The chain recombines TRBV19 with TRBJ2-2, with 8 bases lining up with TRBD1. CDR1 is LNHDA, CDR2 SQIVND, per germline (reference sequence). The ends lost 5 bases at V and 6 bases at J; junction bases unmatched: 8. The CDR3 extends over 15 amino acids. Variable domain in full (rest from reference TRBV19 and TRBJ2-2): DGGITQSPKYLFRKEGQNVTLSCEQNLNHDAMYWYRQDPGQGLRLIYYSQIVNDFQKGDIAEGYSVSREKKESFPLTVTSAQKNPTAFYLCASSWTGFKSGELFFGEGSRLTVL.

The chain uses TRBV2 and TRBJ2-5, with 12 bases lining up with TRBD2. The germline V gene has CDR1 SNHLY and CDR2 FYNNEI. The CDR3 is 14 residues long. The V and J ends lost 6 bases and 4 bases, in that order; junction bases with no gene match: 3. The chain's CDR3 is CASRLAGGGETQYF. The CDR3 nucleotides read TGTGCCAGCAGGCTAGCGGGAGGGGGAGAGACCCAGTACTTC. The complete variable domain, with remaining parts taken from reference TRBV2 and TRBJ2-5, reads EPEVTQTPSHQVTQMGQEVILRCVPISNHLYFYWYRQILGQKVEFLVSFYNNEISEKSEIFDDQFSVERPDGSNFTLKIRSTKLEDSAMYFCASRLAGGGETQYFGPGTRLLVL.